The 7 T cell receptor beta chains below come from one sample, sequenced in a study of T cell responses to AZD1222 COVID-19 vaccine. Profiling relied on immunoSEQ multiplex PCR, and the TCRdb table lists in-frame clones only, not all of them. Found here are over 70,000 clones, over 60% of them singletons; the top ten hold 25% to 30%. The specimen comprised peripheral blood, sampled 28 days after the second dose of the MenACWY control vaccine. Source of these receptors: an adult who received the MenACWY meningococcal vaccine as a control.

The genes are TRBV2 and TRBJ1-2; TRBD1 matches 7 bases. Trimming removed 6 bases from V and 5 bases from J; junction bases left unmatched: 9. Germline CDR1 SNHLY, CDR2 FYNNEI. This CDR3 contains 14 residues. The CDR3 coding sequence is TGTGCCAGCAGAGACGGACAGGCCTCTTATGGCTACACCTTC. Translation gives CASRDGQASYGYTF.

This chain joins TRBV5-1 and TRBJ1-1, with D unresolved. Between the trimmed V and J ends, which lost 0 bases and 6 bases, there was a span of 12 bases. From germline, CDR1 is SGHRS and CDR2 YFSETQ. The CDR3 runs to 14 residues. The DNA for the CDR3 is TGCGCCAGCAGCTTGGGTCAAACGGATTCTGAAGCTTTCTTT. This sequence encodes CASSLGQTDSEAFF.

The chain uses TRBV7-8 and TRBJ1-2; 8 positions agree with TRBD1. V lost 1 base and J lost 3; bases outside the gene matches: 4. Germline V gene sequence: CDR1 SGHVS, CDR2 FQNEAQ. The CDR3 runs 15 residues. The CDR3 protein is CASSLDRGFYYGYTF. CDR3 coding DNA: TGTGCCAGCAGCTTAGACAGGGGGTTTTACTATGGCTACACCTTC.

The V call is TRBV2, the J call TRBJ1-2; D remains unclear. Germline V lookup: CDR1 SNHLY, CDR2 FYNNEI. This CDR3 has 12 residues. V was cut by 3 bases and J by 11 bases, with 13 bases left in between. CDR3 bases: TGTGCCAGCAGTGATCCCGCTCGGTTATACACCTTC. It is translated as CASSDPARLYTF.

A word on this clone: The identical CDR3 is also encoded by other nucleotide sequences in the sample. The J gene is TRBJ1-2, the V gene TRBV18; a possible D gene is TRBD1 (6 bases). Trimming pared 6 bases from V and 3 bases from J, leaving 11 bases between. The CDR3 covers 13 residues. Germline V lookup: CDR1 KGHSH, CDR2 LQKENI. In nucleotides, the CDR3 is TGTGCCAGCTCGCCCGAGGGGGACTATGGCTACACCTTC. As protein: CASSPEGDYGYTF.

The count of this clone is one. The chain has TRBV20-1 and TRBJ2-7; TRBD2 agrees at 8 bases. The CDR3 sequence is 13 residues long. Germline trimming cut 3 bases from V and 1 base from J; bases unmatched to any gene: 2. From germline, CDR1 is DFQATT and CDR2 SNEGSKA (reference sequence). CDR3 sequence (DNA): TGCAGTGCTAGTTCGGGGGGGTCCTACGAGCAGTACTTC. As protein: CSASSGGSYEQYF.

This clone was counted once. V usage is TRBV5-1 and J usage is TRBJ2-1, with D perhaps TRBD2 (6 bases). Germline-derived CDR1 and CDR2 are SGHRS and YFSETQ. V lost 0 bases and J 5 bases, leaving 12 bases between the germline ends. The CDR3 runs to 15 residues. The CDR3 region is CASSLDGRGNNEQFF. CDR3 nucleotide sequence: TGCGCCAGCAGCTTGGACGGGAGAGGGAACAATGAGCAGTTCTTC.